These 21 T cell receptor beta chains came from one sample sequenced in a study of blood T cell repertoires in COVID-19. Assay used: immunoSEQ multiplex PCR; TCRdb lists only in-frame clones, some missing. The table shows around 370,000 clones, with 88% occurring only once. Specimen: peripheral blood. The receptors derive from a woman aged 70-85 years with COVID-19, enrolled during active disease.

V gene TRBV9 combines with J gene TRBJ2-2, with 12 bases aligning to TRBD1. This CDR3 spans 18 amino acids. CDR1 is SGDLS, CDR2 YYNGEE, per germline. Trimming at V came to 4 bases and at J to 5 bases, leaving 12 bases not matched to a gene. CDR3 in DNA: TGTGCCAGCAGCCTACGAGGGACAGGGGGCGCCCATACCGGGGAGCTGTTTTTT. Translated, it gives CASSLRGTGGAHTGELFF.

The table lists this clone with a count of one. This chain connects TRBV9 to TRBJ1-2; TRBD1 might be the D (6 bases). With 0 bases removed from V and 0 bases from J, the gap between germline ends came to 15 bases. CDR3 length equals 17 residues. Germline V gene sequence: CDR1 SGDLS, CDR2 YYNGEE. CDR3 in amino acids: CASSVVNRAGANYGYTF. The CDR3 DNA follows: TGTGCCAGCAGCGTAGTAAACAGGGCGGGAGCTAACTATGGCTACACCTTC.

This chain links TRBV5-8 with TRBJ2-7, with TRBD1 matching over 10 bases. CDR3 length equals 14 residues. Germline CDR1 reads SGHTS; CDR2 reads YDEGEE. The V and J ends lost 9 bases and 0 bases, in that order; junction bases with no gene match: 6. The CDR3 DNA reads TGTGCCACCCTCCGGGACAGGGGCTCCTACGAGCAGTACTTC. It encodes CATLRDRGSYEQYF.

The chain couples TRBV6-9 to TRBJ1-1; the D gene is possibly TRBD1 (6 bases). Germline V gene data show CDR1 as MNHGY and CDR2 as SVAAGI. V lost 4 bases and J lost 4, with 13 bases in between. This CDR3 spans 14 amino acids. CDR3 residues: CASSWDIISTEAFF. As DNA, the CDR3 is TGTGCCAGCAGTTGGGACATAATAAGCACTGAAGCTTTCTTT.

This sequence joins TRBV14 and TRBJ2-7; 9 nucleotides match TRBD1. The CDR3 totals 16 residues. Germline lookup yields CDR1 SGHDN and CDR2 FVKESK. Trimming took 3 bases from V and 0 from J; bases not matched to a gene: 6. In nucleotides, the CDR3 is TGTGCCAGCAGCCAGGACAGGGGATTGGGCTCCTACGAGCAGTACTTC. Amino acids: CASSQDRGLGSYEQYF.

The V call is TRBV19, the J call TRBJ2-7; D gene uncertain. The V and J ends lost 3 bases and 3 bases respectively, with 9 bases between them. The germline CDR1 and CDR2 sequences are LNHDA and SQIVND (reference sequence). This CDR3 comprises 13 residues. The CDR3 sequence: CASSMYHIYEQYF. In nucleotides, the CDR3 is TGTGCCAGTAGTATGTATCACATCTACGAGCAGTACTTC.

The rearrangement uses TRBV6-5 and TRBJ1-5, with a weak D call TRBD1 (5 bases). This CDR3 has 16 amino acids. The germline V gene encodes CDR1 MNHEY and CDR2 SVGAGI. The ends were cut back, 2 bases at V and 6 bases at J, with 17 bases in the middle. In nucleotides, the CDR3 is TGTGCCAGCAGTTACAACGCCCCGGGGGTAGGTCAGCCCCAGCATTTT. Translating it yields CASSYNAPGVGQPQHF.

The DNA for the CDR3 is TGTGCCAGCAGTCAGAGACAGGGTATAGCTTTCTTT. Its translation is CASSQRQGIAFF. This chain uses TRBV27 with TRBJ1-1; 7 positions agree with TRBD1. The CDR3 runs 12 residues. The V segment lost 5 bases and the J segment 10 bases; nucleotides outside the gene matches: 7. The germline CDR1 and CDR2 sequences are MNHEY and SMNVEV (reference sequence).

V gene TRBV18 combines with J gene TRBJ1-2; D possibly corresponds to TRBD1 (5 bases). Trimming took 3 bases from V and 6 from J, leaving 5 bases between them. The germline V gene encodes CDR1 KGHSH and CDR2 LQKENI. This CDR3 has 11 amino acids. The CDR3 DNA sequence: TGTGCCAGCTCACCGGGGCATGGCTACACCTTC. Protein product: CASSPGHGYTF.

The chain is built from TRBV19 and TRBJ1-2; D may be TRBD1 (6 bases). The CDR3 totals 15 residues. Germline assignment: CDR1 LNHDA and CDR2 SQIVND (reference sequence). Trimming left V 3 bases short and J 6 bases short, with 17 bases between. DNA for the CDR3: TGTGCCAGTAGTATCCCAAGACAGGCGATAAATGGCTACACCTTC. It yields the protein CASSIPRQAINGYTF.

This chain joins TRBV6-6 and TRBJ2-7, with 8 bases lining up with TRBD2. The J segment lost 4 bases and the V segment lost 2 bases, leaving 10 bases of the junction unmatched. Germline CDR1 and CDR2: MNHNY and SVGAGI (reference sequence). CDR3 size: 16 residues. CDR3 protein: CASSYTAGGDPYEQYF. The CDR3 bases are TGTGCCAGCAGTTACACGGCGGGGGGCGATCCTTACGAGCAGTACTTC.

This CDR3 reads CASSRESVAKNIQYF. The CDR3 nucleotides read TGTGCCAGCAGTCGGGAGAGCGTAGCCAAAAACATTCAGTACTTC. J is TRBJ2-4 and V is TRBV2; D is perhaps TRBD2 (6 bases). Germline V gene data show CDR1 as SNHLY and CDR2 as FYNNEI. Trimming took off 5 bases at V and 0 bases at J, with 11 bases between the two ends. The CDR3 extends over 15 amino acids.

V gene TRBV5-1 combines with J gene TRBJ2-7; 7 bases fit TRBD1. V was clipped by 4 bases and J by 0 bases; unmatched bases: 4. CDR1 SGHRS and CDR2 YFSETQ come from the germline V gene. This CDR3 has 14 amino acids. CDR3: CASSPDRSSYEQYF. The CDR3 DNA is TGCGCCAGCAGCCCGGACAGGAGCTCCTACGAGCAGTACTTC.

CDR3 nucleotide sequence: TGTGCCAGCTCACCGGGCAGGATTTACGAGCAGTACTTC. Amino acids: CASSPGRIYEQYF. The chain has TRBV18 and TRBJ2-7, with no clear D. Trimming pared 3 bases from V and 4 bases from J, leaving 10 bases between. This CDR3 is built from 13 residues. Germline CDR1 KGHSH, CDR2 LQKENI.

Concerning this clone itself: It is unclear where the CDR3 begins or ends on the DNA, so no DNA is shown, and the CDR3 is as TCRdb lists it. The chain carries TRBV2 and TRBJ1-2; the DNA was not compared with TRBD1, the D call given in the table. The germline CDR1 and CDR2 sequences are SNHLY and FYNNEI. Including both end residues, the CDR3 is 13 amino acids long. The CDR3 loop is CASSTSTGNGYTF.

The V and J genes are TRBV5-1 and TRBJ1-2; 7 nucleotides line up with TRBD1. Germline CDR1 is SGHRS and CDR2 is YFSETQ. CDR3 size: 16 residues. V shed 5 bases and J 5 bases; nucleotides not matched to a gene: 15. The CDR3 region has the DNA TGCGCCAGCAGTCTGGGACAGAACAGACACCCTTATGGCTACACCTTC. It translates to CASSLGQNRHPYGYTF. The full variable domain, completed using reference TRBV5-1 and TRBJ1-2, is KAGVTQTPRYLIKTRGQQVTLSCSPISGHRSVSWYQQTPGQGLQFLFEYFSETQRNKGNFPGRFSGRQFSNSRSEMNVSTLELGDSALYLCASSLGQNRHPYGYTFGSGTRLTVV.

The CDR3 nucleotides are TGTGCCAGCAGCCCCCTACTTGATTCACCCCTCCACTTT. Its protein is CASSPLLDSPLHF. V usage is TRBV12-3 or TRBV12-4 and J usage is TRBJ1-6; D is unresolved. V dropped 6 bases and J dropped 8 bases, with 11 bases sitting between them. CDR3 length: 13 residues.

The V call is TRBV15, the J call TRBJ2-5; a possible D gene is TRBD1 (6 bases). The CDR3 loop spans 15 amino acids. Germline V gene lookup returns CDR1 LNHNV and CDR2 YYDKDF (reference sequence). V gave up 1 base and J gave up 5 bases, with 14 bases separating them. The CDR3 nucleotides are TGTGCCACCAGCAGAGTAAACAGGGTCGGGGAGACCCAGTACTTC. Protein product: CATSRVNRVGETQYF.

The rearrangement joins TRBV28 to TRBJ1-2; D is undetermined. This CDR3 contains 12 residues. Per the germline V gene, CDR1 is MDHEN and CDR2 is SYDVKM. V lost 8 bases and J lost 4, with 11 bases in between. The CDR3 region is CASYTAPYGYTF. As DNA, the CDR3 is TGTGCCAGCTACACCGCTCCCTATGGCTACACCTTC.

This chain uses TRBV28 with TRBJ2-3, with a tentative D call TRBD1 (6 bases). Trimming took off 7 bases at V and 1 base at J, with 6 bases between the two ends. The germline V gene has CDR1 MDHEN and CDR2 SYDVKM. This CDR3 has 12 amino acids. CDR3 DNA: TGTGCCAGCAACAGGGGCACAGATACGCAGTATTTT. Its protein is CASNRGTDTQYF.

The chain uses TRBV4-2 and TRBJ1-2, with 8 positions matching TRBD1. The V segment lost 0 bases and the J segment 5 bases; nucleotides outside the gene matches: 14. Germline CDR1 LGHNA, CDR2 YNFKEQ. This CDR3 region has 18 residues. CDR3: CASSQDELTGGQQYGYTF. DNA for the CDR3: TGTGCCAGCAGCCAAGATGAGTTAACAGGGGGGCAGCAGTATGGCTACACCTTC.